The present T cell receptor beta chain was sequenced within a study of regulatory T cells in long-lasting Graves disease. TCR beta libraries were built with iRepertoire HTBI primers and Arm-PCR of CDR3 regions. TCRdb itself ran the multiplex PCR reads through MiXCR, one entry per CDR3 protein. The repertoire consists of about 530,000 distinct CDR3 sequences, with 15% to 20% occurring once and the leading ten covering more than 20%. This clonotype has more than one count but fewer than ten. Time point: newly diagnosed GD, antithyroid drugs for less than 3 months. From RNA extracted from PBMCs, the TCR library was made. CDR3 length equals 14 residues. Germline V gives CDR1 MNHNS, CDR2 SASEGT. The germline V and J ends were trimmed by 4 bases and 8 bases, with 15 bases remaining between them. These data were also filed under a second study, of T cells in Graves' hyperthyroidism and ophthalmopathy.

The receptor was isolated from a woman aged 40-60 years with Graves disease. Specimen: peripheral blood mononuclear cells (PBMCs), collected at new diagnosis, from a patient treated with antithyroid drugs. The chain recombines TRBV6-1 with TRBJ1-5; possible D gene TRBD1, 6 bases. DNA for the CDR3: TGTGCCAGCAGTGGATCAGGGGAAGTAGAGCCCCAGCATTTT. Residues: CASSGSGEVEPQHF.